This entry features one T cell receptor beta chain sequence. The sample belongs to a study of blood T cell repertoires in COVID-19. The germline V gene has CDR1 LNHDA and CDR2 SQIVND (reference sequence). With 5 bases removed from V and 5 bases from J, the gap between germline ends came to 15 bases. The CDR3 runs to 15 residues. How the authors handled the data: Counts of nucleated cells, estimated from reference gene primer amplification, were obtained. Some clones are missing from TCRdb's copy, which holds only in-frame ones; the method was immunoSEQ multiplex PCR. The DNA gave D and trimming, while V, J and clone size come from that table. The data hold fewer than 250,000 clones, with approximately 80% observed a single time.

Sequencing was carried out using PBMCs or T cells enriched from blood (not recorded which). The chain is built from TRBV19 and TRBJ2-2, with D possibly being TRBD1 (6 bases). This TCR was sampled from a man aged 55 to 70 who had recovered from COVID-19. The CDR3 is CASSSGGRGTGELFF. CDR3 bases: TGTGCCAGTAGTTCCGGCGGCAGGGGAACCGGGGAGCTGTTTTTT. The full variable domain, completed using reference TRBV19 and TRBJ2-2, is DGGITQSPKYLFRKEGQNVTLSCEQNLNHDAMYWYRQDPGQGLRLIYYSQIVNDFQKGDIAEGYSVSREKKESFPLTVTSAQKNPTAFYLCASSSGGRGTGELFFGEGSRLTVL.